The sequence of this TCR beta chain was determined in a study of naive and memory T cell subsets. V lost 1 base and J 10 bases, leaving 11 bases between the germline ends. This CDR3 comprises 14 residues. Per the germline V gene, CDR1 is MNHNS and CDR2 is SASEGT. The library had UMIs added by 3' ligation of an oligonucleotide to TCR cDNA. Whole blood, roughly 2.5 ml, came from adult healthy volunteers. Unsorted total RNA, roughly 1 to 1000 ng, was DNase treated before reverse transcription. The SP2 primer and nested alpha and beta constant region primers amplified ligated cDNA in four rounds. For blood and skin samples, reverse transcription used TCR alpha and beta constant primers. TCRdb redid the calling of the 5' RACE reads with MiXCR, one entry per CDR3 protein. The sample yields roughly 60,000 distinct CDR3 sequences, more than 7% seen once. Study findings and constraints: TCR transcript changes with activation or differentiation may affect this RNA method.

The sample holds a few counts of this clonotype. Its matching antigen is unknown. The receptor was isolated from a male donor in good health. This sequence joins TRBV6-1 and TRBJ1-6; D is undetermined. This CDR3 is CASSEGFKGSPLHF. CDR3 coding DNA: TGTGCCAGCAGTGAAGGCTTTAAGGGATCACCCCTCCACTTT.